Following are 5 T cell receptor beta chains from one sample sequenced in a study of cytomegalovirus exposure and HLA in healthy donors. The PCR made use of 60 Vbeta and 13 Jbeta primers. Repertoires were generated with immunoSEQ multiplex PCR, while TCRdb's copy carries only in-frame clones and drops some. This repertoire shows about 120,000 clones, 60% to 80% found once; its top ten account for 4.5% to 5%. The specimen was PBMCs. The receptor set was obtained from a man aged 50-59 years in good health and CMV-seropositive.

This clone has just a few counts. Different DNA sequences within this sample yield the same CDR3. The chain is built from TRBV2 and TRBJ1-2; D gene uncertain. V lost 6 bases, J lost 0 bases, and 8 bases lay in between. Germline-derived CDR1 and CDR2 are SNHLY and FYNNEI. The CDR3 runs 13 residues. This chain's CDR3 is CASSRLPNYGYTF. The DNA of the CDR3 is TGTGCCAGCAGCAGGTTACCTAACTATGGCTACACCTTC.

This clone has only a few counts. This chain connects TRBV4-1 to TRBJ1-2, with TRBD1 matching 12 bases. V was pared by 3 bases and J by 4 bases, with 9 bases of the junction left unmatched. The germline CDR1 and CDR2 sequences are MGHRA and YSYEKL. This CDR3 has 17 residues. CDR3 loop: CASSHGGDRGRFYGYTF. Written as DNA, the CDR3 is TGCGCCAGCAGCCACGGGGGGGACAGGGGGCGCTTCTATGGCTACACCTTC.

The chain uses TRBV30 and TRBJ2-3; D perhaps matches TRBD2 (6 bases). CDR1 GTSNPN and CDR2 SVGIG come from the germline V gene (reference sequence). The V end lost 0 bases, the J end lost 3 bases, and 13 bases lay between the germline ends. CDR3 length equals 15 residues. CDR3 nucleotide sequence: TGTGCCTGGAGTGTAAAGGCGGGGCGGACAGATACGCAGTATTTT. This sequence encodes CAWSVKAGRTDTQYF. The full variable domain, its missing parts supplied by reference TRBV30 and TRBJ2-3, is SQTIHQWPATLVQPVGSPLSLECTVEGTSNPNLYWYRQAAGRGLQLLFYSVGIGQISSEVPQNLSASRPQDRQFILSSKKLLLSDSGFYLCAWSVKAGRTDTQYFGPGTRLTVL.

The CDR3 DNA is TGCGCCAGCAGCTTGGCGACAGGCAGCACAGATACGCAGTATTTT. Translating gives CASSLATGSTDTQYF. This sequence joins TRBV5-1 and TRBJ2-3, with D possibly TRBD1 on 6 matching bases. Looked up from germline, CDR1 is SGHRS and CDR2 is YFSETQ. The V and J ends lost 0 bases and 0 bases respectively, with 8 bases between them. This CDR3 has 15 residues. Complete variable domain (other parts from reference TRBV5-1 and TRBJ2-3): KAGVTQTPRYLIKTRGQQVTLSCSPISGHRSVSWYQQTPGQGLQFLFEYFSETQRNKGNFPGRFSGRQFSNSRSEMNVSTLELGDSALYLCASSLATGSTDTQYFGPGTRLTVL.

This sequence joins TRBV19 and TRBJ1-5; TRBD1 matches 7 bases. CDR1 is LNHDA and CDR2 is SQIVND in the germline V gene (reference sequence). V gave up 5 bases and J gave up 7 bases; unmatched junction bases: 5. This CDR3 has 13 amino acids. The CDR3 nucleotides read TGTGCCAGTAGTCGGGCAGGGGGACAGCCCCAGCATTTT. It codes for CASSRAGGQPQHF.